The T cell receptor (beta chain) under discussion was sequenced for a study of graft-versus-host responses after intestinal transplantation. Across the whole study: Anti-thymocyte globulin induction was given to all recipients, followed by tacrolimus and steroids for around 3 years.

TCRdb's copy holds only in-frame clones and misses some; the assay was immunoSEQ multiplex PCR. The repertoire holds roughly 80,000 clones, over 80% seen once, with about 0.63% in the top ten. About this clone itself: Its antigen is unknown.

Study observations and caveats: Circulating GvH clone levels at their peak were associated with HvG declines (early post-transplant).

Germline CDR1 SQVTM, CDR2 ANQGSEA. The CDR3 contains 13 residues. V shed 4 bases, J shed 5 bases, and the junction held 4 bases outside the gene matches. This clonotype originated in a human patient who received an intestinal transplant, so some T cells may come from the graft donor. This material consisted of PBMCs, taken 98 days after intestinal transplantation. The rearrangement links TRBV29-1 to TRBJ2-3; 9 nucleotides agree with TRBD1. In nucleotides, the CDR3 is TGCAGCGTTGGAAGACAGGGGGGAGATACGCAGTATTTT. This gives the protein CSVGRQGGDTQYF.